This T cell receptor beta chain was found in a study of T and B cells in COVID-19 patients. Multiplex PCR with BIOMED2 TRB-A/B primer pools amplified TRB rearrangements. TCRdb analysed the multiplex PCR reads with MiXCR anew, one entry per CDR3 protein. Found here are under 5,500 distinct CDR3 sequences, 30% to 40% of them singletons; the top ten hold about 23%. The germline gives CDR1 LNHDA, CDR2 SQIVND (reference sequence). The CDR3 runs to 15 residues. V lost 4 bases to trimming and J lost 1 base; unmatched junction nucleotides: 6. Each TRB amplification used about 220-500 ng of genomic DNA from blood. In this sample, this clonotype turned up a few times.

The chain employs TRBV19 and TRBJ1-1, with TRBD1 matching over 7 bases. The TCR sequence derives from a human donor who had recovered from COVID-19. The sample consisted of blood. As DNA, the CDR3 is TGTGCCAGTAGTACCCACAGGGGTGAGAACACTGAAGCTTTCTTT. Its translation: CASSTHRGENTEAFF. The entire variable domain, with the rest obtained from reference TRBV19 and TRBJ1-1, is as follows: DGGITQSPKYLFRKEGQNVTLSCEQNLNHDAMYWYRQDPGQGLRLIYYSQIVNDFQKGDIAEGYSVSREKKESFPLTVTSAQKNPTAFYLCASSTHRGENTEAFFGQGTRLTVV.